The text below deals with one T cell receptor beta chain. Its antigen is undetermined. Produced via immunoSEQ multiplex PCR; TCRdb's table is partial and in-frame only. The data contain 61,000 or so clones, roughly 80% of them singletons. Trimming took 4 bases from V and 5 from J, leaving 9 bases between them. CDR3 length: 13 residues. The germline CDR1 and CDR2 sequences are SGHAT and FQNNGV. These data are taken from a study of OX40 agonist ivuxolimab in advanced cancers. Findings and limits, study-wide: Nonresponders included some who also had low normalized T-cell clonal expansion.

This chain uses TRBV11-2 with TRBJ1-5; D is undetermined. Sequencing was performed on CD4+ or CD8+ T cells sorted from blood, taken in a trial of the OX40 agonist ivuxolimab. The origin of this receptor is an adult with an advanced solid tumor such as melanoma, head and neck, liver or kidney cancer. The CDR3 protein is CASSSNRDQPQHF. CDR3 coding DNA: TGTGCCAGCAGCTCGAACAGAGATCAGCCCCAGCATTTT.